The sequence of this T cell receptor beta chain was determined in a study of response to subunit inactivated influenza vaccine. Whole-study findings and limits: After each seasonal influenza vaccination, few new T cells are recruited, the authors suggested.

TCRdb re-called the RT-PCR reads with MiXCR, one entry per CDR3 protein. The sample records some 850,000 distinct CDR3 sequences, about a fifth being singletons. As to this clonotype: Its antigen remains unidentified.

Trimming took 1 base from V and 12 from J, leaving 10 bases between them. From germline, CDR1 is SEHNR and CDR2 FQNEAQ (reference sequence). The CDR3 loop spans 12 amino acids. This chain links TRBV7-9 with TRBJ2-1; no reliable D call. The sample consisted of PBMCs from blood, taken around 5 days after vaccination. The receptor comes from a middle-aged man who received an inactivated influenza vaccine. CDR3 sequence reads: CASSLEWFGQFF. CDR3 sequence (DNA): TGTGCCAGCAGCTTAGAATGGTTTGGGCAGTTCTTC.